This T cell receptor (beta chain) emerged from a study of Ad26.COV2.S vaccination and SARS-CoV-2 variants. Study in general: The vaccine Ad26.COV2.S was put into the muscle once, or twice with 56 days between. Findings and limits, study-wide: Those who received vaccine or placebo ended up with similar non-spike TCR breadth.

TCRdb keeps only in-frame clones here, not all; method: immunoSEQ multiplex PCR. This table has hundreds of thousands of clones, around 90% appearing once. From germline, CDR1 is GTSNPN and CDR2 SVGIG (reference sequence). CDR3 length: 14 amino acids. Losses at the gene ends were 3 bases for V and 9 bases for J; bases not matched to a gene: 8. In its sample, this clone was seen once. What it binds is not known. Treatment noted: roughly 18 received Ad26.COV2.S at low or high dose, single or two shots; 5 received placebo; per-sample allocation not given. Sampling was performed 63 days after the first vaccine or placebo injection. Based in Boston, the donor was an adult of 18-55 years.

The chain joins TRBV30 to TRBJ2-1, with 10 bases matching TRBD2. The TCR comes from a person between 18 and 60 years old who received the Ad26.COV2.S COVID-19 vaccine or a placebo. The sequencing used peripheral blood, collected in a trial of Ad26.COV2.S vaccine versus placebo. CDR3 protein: CAWSLASGRGEQFF. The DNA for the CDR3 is TGTGCCTGGAGCCTGGCCAGCGGGAGGGGTGAGCAGTTCTTC.